A selection of T cell receptor beta chains follows, all from one sample in a study of T cell repertoires in cytomegalovirus infection. TCRdb reanalysed the reads using MiXCR and keeps one entry per CDR3 protein. The data show 400,000 to 550,000 distinct CDR3 sequences, around 11% seen once. The sequencing sample was made of PBMCs. These receptor sequences come from a human donor in good health (CMV status not recorded). Some clones in this sample may be carry-over from other donors' samples. Both conserved end residues are part of each CDR3. D genes are given only for firm matches. The listing skips clone size in some rows; elsewhere it reads once, few, many or a size class.

j_gene: TRBJ1-4
len: 12
abundance: -
v_gene: TRBV19
d_gene: -
CDR3nt: TGTGCCAGTAGTATTGTAAGCGAAAAACTGTTTTTT
CDR3aa: CASSIVSEKLFF

j_gene: TRBJ2-7
len: 14
abundance: few
v_gene: TRBV29-1
d_gene: -
CDR3nt: TGCAGCGCCCAGAGGGGGAGCGCCTCCTACGAGCAGTACTTC
CDR3aa: CSAQRGSASYEQYF

j_gene: TRBJ2-2
len: 18
abundance: few
v_gene: TRBV27
d_gene: TRBD1
CDR3nt: TGTGCCAGCAGTTTATCCCCCCTCACCGGGACAGGGACCGGGGAGCTGTTTTTT
CDR3aa: CASSLSPLTGTGTGELFF

j_gene: TRBJ2-1
len: 13
abundance: many
v_gene: TRBV7-9
d_gene: -
CDR3nt: TGTGCCAGCAGCCTGGGACTCCACAATGAGCAGTTCTTC
CDR3aa: CASSLGLHNEQFF

j_gene: TRBJ2-5
len: 15
abundance: many
v_gene: TRBV10-3
d_gene: -
CDR3nt: TGTGCCATCAGTGAGTCGACGGGGGACCAAGAGACCCAGTACTTC
CDR3aa: CAISESTGDQETQYF

j_gene: TRBJ2-4
len: 14
abundance: many
v_gene: TRBV2
d_gene: -
CDR3nt: TGTGCCAGCAGTACGAAGGACCCCCAAAACATTCAGTACTTC
CDR3aa: CASSTKDPQNIQYF

j_gene: TRBJ2-6
len: 18
abundance: -
v_gene: TRBV27
d_gene: -
CDR3nt: TGTGCCAGCAGTTCGACAGGAGGGGAGTTTTCTGGGGCCAACGTCCTGACTTTC
CDR3aa: CASSSTGGEFSGANVLTF

j_gene: TRBJ2-1
len: 13
abundance: many
v_gene: TRBV2
d_gene: -
CDR3nt: TGTGCCAGCAAACGGGACATCAACAATGAGCAGTTCTTC
CDR3aa: CASKRDINNEQFF

j_gene: TRBJ1-6
len: 12
abundance: few
v_gene: TRBV18
d_gene: -
CDR3nt: TGTGCCAGCTCACCACAGGGGTTACCCCTCCACTTT
CDR3aa: CASSPQGLPLHF

j_gene: TRBJ1-3
len: 18
abundance: many
v_gene: TRBV6-1
d_gene: -
CDR3nt: TGTGCCAGCAGCCAAGAACGAGGGAACAGTTCATCAGGAAACACCATATATTTT
CDR3aa: CASSQERGNSSSGNTIYF

j_gene: TRBJ2-2
len: 18
abundance: many
v_gene: TRBV6-6
d_gene: TRBD1
CDR3nt: TGTGCCAGCAGGGGACAGGAAACGGACAGGGAAAACACCGGGGAGCTGTTTTTT
CDR3aa: CASRGQETDRENTGELFF

j_gene: TRBJ2-3
len: 12
abundance: -
v_gene: TRBV24-1
d_gene: TRBD2
CDR3nt: TGTGCCACAGGGGACTACACAGATACGCAGTATTTT
CDR3aa: CATGDYTDTQYF

j_gene: TRBJ1-2
len: 14
abundance: many
v_gene: TRBV11-2
d_gene: -
CDR3nt: TGTGCCAGCAGCTTAGCGGGCGGAGGCTATGGCTACACCTTC
CDR3aa: CASSLAGGGYGYTF

j_gene: TRBJ2-6
len: 17
abundance: many
v_gene: TRBV11-2
d_gene: -
CDR3nt: TGTGCCAGCGAACCCCGGGGGGCCGGCTCTGGGGCCAACGTCCTGACTTTC
CDR3aa: CASEPRGAGSGANVLTF

j_gene: TRBJ2-1
len: 14
abundance: few
v_gene: TRBV4-1
d_gene: -
CDR3nt: TGCGCCAGCAGCCAACGGAAGGGTTCACATGAGCAGTTCTTC
CDR3aa: CASSQRKGSHEQFF

j_gene: TRBJ2-7
len: 13
abundance: many
v_gene: TRBV11-3
d_gene: -
CDR3nt: TGTGCCAGCAGCTTAGCAGCGGACTACGAGCAGTACTTC
CDR3aa: CASSLAADYEQYF

j_gene: TRBJ1-4
len: 15
abundance: -
v_gene: TRBV28
d_gene: -
CDR3nt: TGTGCCAGCAGCACGTTCGGGATCACTAATGAAAAACTGTTTTTT
CDR3aa: CASSTFGITNEKLFF

j_gene: TRBJ1-2
len: 15
abundance: many
v_gene: TRBV19
d_gene: -
CDR3nt: TGTGCCAGTACTAAAGATAGCCCGTACGCCTATGGCTACACCTTC
CDR3aa: CASTKDSPYAYGYTF